The 32 T cell receptor beta chains below come from one sample, sequenced in a study of cytotoxic CD8 clonotypes in ibrutinib-treated CLL. The protocol was immunoSEQ multiplex PCR, while the TCRdb copy is restricted to in-frame clones and leaves out a portion. In the table there are around 60,000 clones, 45% to 60% of which are singletons. The sequencing here drew on PBMCs, taken after 12 months of ibrutinib treatment. Every receptor here comes from a human donor with chronic lymphocytic leukemia.

This clone appeared a few times. V gene TRBV5-6 combines with J gene TRBJ2-1; D is ambiguous. V shed 0 bases and J shed 10 bases, with 14 bases lying between them. The CDR3 consists of 14 residues. CDR1 is SGHDT, CDR2 YYEEEE, per germline. CDR3 region: CASSLVLAVFEQFF. In DNA form, the CDR3 reads TGTGCCAGCAGCTTGGTGTTAGCCGTGTTCGAGCAGTTCTTC. Variable domain in full (rest from reference TRBV5-6 and TRBJ2-1): DAGVTQSPTHLIKTRGQQVTLRCSPKSGHDTVSWYQQALGQGPQFIFQYYEEEERQRGNFPDRFSGHQFPNYSSELNVNALLLGDSALYLCASSLVLAVFEQFFGPGTRLTVL.

V is TRBV9 and J is TRBJ2-5; D perhaps matches TRBD2 (5 bases). The V and J ends lost 0 bases and 3 bases respectively, with 15 bases between them. The CDR3 is made up of 16 amino acids. Germline assignment: CDR1 SGDLS and CDR2 YYNGEE. The CDR3 loop is CASSVEVGATEETQYF. CDR3 DNA: TGTGCCAGCAGCGTAGAGGTGGGAGCGACCGAAGAGACCCAGTACTTC.

The table lists this clone with many counts. The J gene is TRBJ1-4, the V gene TRBV5-1; 8 positions match TRBD1. Trimming at V came to 4 bases and at J to 8 bases, leaving 13 bases not matched to a gene. There are 16 residues in the CDR3. Per germline, CDR1 SGHRS and CDR2 YFSETQ. In nucleotides, the CDR3 is TGCGCCAGCAGCGGAGGAACCTCAGGGGGCAACGAAAAACTGTTTTTT. It specifies CASSGGTSGGNEKLFF. Together with reference TRBV5-1 and TRBJ1-4, the CDR3 gives the full variable domain: KAGVTQTPRYLIKTRGQQVTLSCSPISGHRSVSWYQQTPGQGLQFLFEYFSETQRNKGNFPGRFSGRQFSNSRSEMNVSTLELGDSALYLCASSGGTSGGNEKLFFGSGTQLSVL.

This clone was counted a single time. The chain is built from TRBV4-2 and TRBJ2-4, with 10 bases fitting TRBD2. Trimming removed 0 bases from V and 5 bases from J; junction bases left unmatched: 7. CDR3 length: 17 amino acids. CDR1 and CDR2 (germline): LGHNA, YNFKEQ. The DNA for the CDR3 is TGTGCCAGCAGCCAAGAGAGGAGGCTAGCGGGAGAAAACATTCAGTACTTC. This codes for CASSQERRLAGENIQYF.

This chain connects TRBV4-2 to TRBJ2-7, with 16 bases fitting TRBD2. V gave up 1 base and J gave up 3 bases; unmatched junction bases: 9. Germline V gene lookup returns CDR1 LGHNA and CDR2 YNFKEQ. The length of the CDR3 is 19 residues. CDR3 DNA sequence: TGTGCCAGCAGCCAAGTCTTGGGACTAGCGGGAGGGAGGAACTACGAGCAGTACTTC. It yields the protein CASSQVLGLAGGRNYEQYF.

The gene calls are TRBV29-1 and TRBJ1-2; D is ambiguous. This CDR3 has 11 residues. V dropped 7 bases and J dropped 2 bases, with 8 bases sitting between them. Germline CDR1 is SQVTM and CDR2 is ANQGSEA. CDR3 residues: CSAPSNYGYTF. The CDR3 DNA is TGCAGCGCCCCGAGCAACTATGGCTACACCTTC.

The chain has TRBV7-8 and TRBJ2-3, with 10 bases matching TRBD2. The CDR3 runs 15 residues. Germline trimming cut 3 bases from V and 3 bases from J; bases unmatched to any gene: 3. Per the germline V gene, CDR1 is SGHVS and CDR2 is FQNEAQ. CDR3 DNA sequence: TGTGCCAGCAGCTTTACTAGCGGGATAACAGATACGCAGTATTTT. Amino acid sequence: CASSFTSGITDTQYF.

The CDR3 DNA reads as TGTGCCAGCAGTTACGCTACAGGGGAAAGATATGGCTACACCTTC. Its translation is CASSYATGERYGYTF. The chain combines TRBV6-6 with TRBJ1-2; TRBD1 aligns across 7 bases. The CDR3 length is 15 residues. From germline, CDR1 is MNHNY and CDR2 SVGAGI (reference sequence). V lost 2 bases and J lost 5; bases outside the gene matches: 8.

V gene TRBV5-1 combines with J gene TRBJ1-1; a weak D match, TRBD1 (6 bases). Trimming left V 4 bases short and J 1 base short, with 8 bases between. The CDR3 is 13 amino acids. Germline assignment: CDR1 SGHRS and CDR2 YFSETQ. The DNA for the CDR3 is TGCGCCAGCAGCACGACAGGGAACACTGAAGCTTTCTTT. Amino acid sequence: CASSTTGNTEAFF.

The table lists this clone with a count of one. The rearrangement joins TRBV7-2 to TRBJ2-1; D may be TRBD2 (6 bases). The V end lost 0 bases, the J end lost 5 bases, and 14 bases lay between the germline ends. Germline CDR1 SGHTA, CDR2 FQGNSA. This CDR3 region has 16 residues. The CDR3 DNA is TGTGCCAGCAGCTTAGCGCGGGGCGGAACCGACAATGAGCAGTTCTTC. Its protein product is CASSLARGGTDNEQFF.

There are many counts of this clone. This sequence joins TRBV2 and TRBJ1-5; no definite D call. Germline CDR1 and CDR2: SNHLY and FYNNEI. V shed 4 bases and J shed 4 bases, with 14 bases lying between them. The CDR3 extends over 15 amino acids. The CDR3 is CASSGRGGRNQPQHF. The CDR3 coding sequence is TGTGCCAGCAGTGGGAGAGGCGGCAGGAATCAGCCCCAGCATTTT.

This clone was observed a single time. The J gene is TRBJ1-6, the V gene TRBV11-3, with 10 positions matching TRBD1. Per the germline V gene, CDR1 is SGHNT and CDR2 is YENEEA. The V and J ends lost 1 base and 8 bases, in that order; junction bases with no gene match: 11. CDR3 size: 18 residues. The CDR3 DNA follows: TGTGCCAGCAGCTTAGCTTCCGGGACAGGGGAGGGGGATTCACCCCTCCACTTT. Translation gives CASSLASGTGEGDSPLHF.

This rearrangement joins TRBV15 to TRBJ1-5, with D hard to call. CDR1 is LNHNV and CDR2 is YYDKDF in the germline V gene (reference sequence). The V end was cut by 5 bases, the J end by 0 bases, with 11 bases between. The CDR3 has 15 amino acids. The chain's CDR3 is CATSEGRISNQPQHF. For the CDR3, the DNA is TGTGCCACCAGCGAGGGCCGAATTAGCAATCAGCCCCAGCATTTT.

The genes are TRBV13 and TRBJ1-1, with no clear D. The V end was cut by 2 bases, the J end by 4 bases, with 8 bases between. The CDR3 spans 13 residues. The germline V gene has CDR1 PRHDT and CDR2 FYEKMQ (reference sequence). DNA of the CDR3: TGTGCCAGCAGCTTATGGGATCTCACTGAAGCTTTCTTT. Translating gives CASSLWDLTEAFF. The entire variable domain, with the rest obtained from reference TRBV13 and TRBJ1-1, is as follows: AAGVIQSPRHLIKEKRETATLKCYPIPRHDTVYWYQQGPGQDPQFLISFYEKMQSDKGSIPDRFSAQQFSDYHSELNMSSLELGDSALYFCASSLWDLTEAFFGQGTRLTVV.

This clone was counted a few times. This chain joins TRBV7-8 and TRBJ1-4; no firm D call. Germline-derived CDR1 and CDR2 are SGHVS and FQNEAQ. The CDR3 extends over 15 amino acids. V lost 1 base to trimming and J lost 10 bases, with 16 bases between them. DNA for the CDR3: TGTGCCAGCAGCTTAGGGACCCCGTCGGTCGGAAAACTGTTTTTT. Amino acids: CASSLGTPSVGKLFF.

To note about this clone: The sample contains more than one DNA sequence encoding this CDR3. The chain uses TRBV15 and TRBJ2-7, with D perhaps being TRBD1 or TRBD2 (5 bases each). This CDR3 is built from 14 residues. Trimming took 5 bases from V and 4 from J, leaving 15 bases between them. In germline, CDR1 is LNHNV, CDR2 YYDKDF (reference sequence). The CDR3 is CATSARDAGYEQYF. CDR3 bases: TGTGCCACCAGCGCCCGGGACGCAGGGTACGAGCAGTACTTC.

This rearrangement joins TRBV7-2 to TRBJ2-7; TRBD1 matches at 7 bases. V shed 5 bases, J shed 6 bases, and the junction held 7 bases outside the gene matches. CDR1 SGHTA and CDR2 FQGNSA come from the germline V gene. This CDR3 is built from 13 residues. The CDR3 here is CASSINTGAEQYF. The DNA for the CDR3 is TGTGCCAGCAGCATAAATACAGGGGCCGAGCAGTACTTC.

This chain connects TRBV6-6 to TRBJ1-2; possible D gene TRBD1, 6 bases. Germline CDR1 reads MNHNY; CDR2 reads SVGAGI (reference sequence). The CDR3 is 12 amino acids. Trimming left V 8 bases short and J 6 bases short, with 13 bases between. The CDR3 nucleotides are TGTGCCAGCCAGGGACAAAAAGATGGCTACACCTTC. It codes for CASQGQKDGYTF.

The chain joins TRBV4-1 to TRBJ2-5, with 10 bases aligning to TRBD1. Germline trimming cut 1 base from V and 2 bases from J; bases unmatched to any gene: 4. The germline gives CDR1 MGHRA, CDR2 YSYEKL. This CDR3 has 16 residues. This chain's CDR3 is CASSQVRGQGQETQYF. The CDR3 DNA follows: TGCGCCAGCAGCCAAGTAAGGGGACAGGGGCAAGAGACCCAGTACTTC.

This clone came up a few times. V and J are TRBV27 and TRBJ2-7, with D perhaps assigned TRBD1 or TRBD2 (5 bases each). The CDR3 has 15 amino acids. Trimming took 7 bases from V and 5 from J, leaving 21 bases between them. CDR1 MNHEY and CDR2 SMNVEV come from the germline V gene (reference sequence). CDR3 sequence: CASTGRGGFGNEQYF. CDR3 nucleotide sequence: TGTGCCAGCACTGGTCGGGGCGGCTTTGGGAACGAGCAGTACTTC.

The CDR3 DNA follows: TGTGCCAGCAGTGAATTGTCTGTCAGACCCTACAATGAGCAGTTCTTC. The encoded protein is CASSELSVRPYNEQFF. The chain has TRBV25-1 and TRBJ2-1; no clear D. This CDR3 has 16 amino acids. V was pared by 1 base and J by 2 bases, with 12 bases between. In germline, CDR1 is MGHDK, CDR2 SYGVNS.

This clone was observed a handful of times. The V gene is TRBV2, the J gene TRBJ2-2; D is undetermined. The V gene lost 8 bases and the J gene lost 2 bases, with 12 bases spanning the gap. The CDR3 is made up of 14 amino acids. CDR1 is SNHLY and CDR2 is FYNNEI in the germline V gene. DNA of the CDR3: TGTGCCAGCCGTGCTAGGGTTAACACCGGGGAGCTGTTTTTT. Protein sequence: CASRARVNTGELFF.

In its sample, this clone was seen a few times. V usage is TRBV19 and J usage is TRBJ1-4, with no clear D. The CDR3 totals 11 residues. Germline V lookup: CDR1 LNHDA, CDR2 SQIVND (reference sequence). V lost 6 bases and J lost 5, with 4 bases in between. The DNA for the CDR3 is TGTGCCAGTAGGCTCAATGAAAAACTGTTTTTT. This codes for CASRLNEKLFF.

J is TRBJ1-3 and V is TRBV6-6; TRBD1 matches at 10 bases. Germline V lookup: CDR1 MNHNY, CDR2 SVGAGI (reference sequence). V shed 5 bases and J 4 bases; nucleotides not matched to a gene: 5. CDR3 size: 15 residues. The chain's CDR3 is CASSTGQGVGNTIYF. Here the CDR3 DNA reads TGTGCCAGCAGTACTGGACAGGGGGTCGGAAACACCATATATTTT.

The chain carries TRBV6-6 and TRBJ2-7; TRBD1 or TRBD2 may be the D gene (5 bases each). Trimming pared 6 bases from V and 7 bases from J, leaving 16 bases between. Germline CDR1 MNHNY, CDR2 SVGAGI (reference sequence). This CDR3 has 13 amino acids. The CDR3 protein is CASRPGTFGEQYF. In nucleotides, the CDR3 is TGTGCCAGCAGACCAGGGACGTTCGGGGAGCAGTACTTC.

The rearrangement links TRBV5-1 to TRBJ2-6, with no clear D. Germline V CDR1 and CDR2: SGHRS, YFSETQ. Trimming took off 0 bases at V and 0 bases at J, with 7 bases between the two ends. The CDR3 covers 16 residues. CDR3 in DNA: TGCGCCAGCAGCTTGGTCACTACCTCTGGGGCCAACGTCCTGACTTTC. Encoded protein: CASSLVTTSGANVLTF.

This clone has just a few counts. CDR3: CASSLGGSSGTREQYF. The CDR3 DNA is TGCGCCAGCAGTCTCGGGGGTTCTAGCGGGACTAGAGAGCAGTACTTC. This chain uses TRBV5-1 with TRBJ2-7, with 9 bases identical to TRBD2. There are 16 residues in the CDR3. Germline loops: CDR1 SGHRS, CDR2 YFSETQ. V gave up 5 bases and J gave up 7 bases; unmatched junction bases: 16.

This chain uses TRBV19 with TRBJ2-7, with D tentatively TRBD1 or TRBD2 (6 bases each). Germline loops: CDR1 LNHDA, CDR2 SQIVND (reference sequence). Trimming shortened V by 6 bases and J by 0 bases, and 18 bases separated the two germline ends. The CDR3 covers 16 residues. The CDR3 DNA is TGTGCCAGTAGCTCCCCGGGGGCGGGACTCTCCTACGAGCAGTACTTC. It is translated as CASSSPGAGLSYEQYF.

The rearrangement joins TRBV5-6 to TRBJ1-1, with 8 bases lining up with TRBD1. This CDR3 has 16 amino acids. Germline assignment: CDR1 SGHDT and CDR2 YYEEEE. V gave up 0 bases and J gave up 6 bases; unmatched junction bases: 10. Written as DNA, the CDR3 is TGTGCCAGCAGCTTGGCACAGGGGGGTGGGGACCCTGAAGCTTTCTTT. Amino acid sequence: CASSLAQGGGDPEAFF.

This clone was seen only a few times. V gene TRBV5-8 combines with J gene TRBJ1-1; TRBD1 agrees at 7 bases. Germline values: CDR1 SGHTS, CDR2 YDEGEE. This CDR3 is 16 amino acids long. The J segment lost 3 bases and the V segment lost 0 bases, leaving 8 bases of the junction unmatched. CDR3 region: CASSLVAPRGDTEAFF. CDR3 nucleotides: TGTGCCAGCAGCTTGGTGGCTCCCAGGGGGGACACTGAAGCTTTCTTT.

This clone occurred many times. Here the CDR3 DNA reads TGTGCCAGCAGACGGACAGGGCGGACGAACACTGAAGCTTTCTTT. This encodes CASRRTGRTNTEAFF. The V call is TRBV7-2, the J call TRBJ1-1; 8 bases align to TRBD1. The CDR3 runs to 15 residues. Germline-derived CDR1 and CDR2 are SGHTA and FQGNSA. The ends lost 6 bases at V and 1 base at J; junction bases unmatched: 7.

The chain is built from TRBV7-8 and TRBJ2-7; D is possibly TRBD2 (5 bases). CDR1 and CDR2 from the germline V gene are SGHVS and FQNEAQ. This CDR3 contains 14 residues. Trimming cost V 2 bases and J 1 base, with 9 bases left between them. CDR3 protein: CASSLLRGSYEQYV. The CDR3 bases are TGTGCCAGCAGCTTACTCCGGGGTTCCTACGAGCAGTACGTC.